The 3 T cell receptor beta chains below all came from one sample that was sequenced in a study of OX40 agonist ivuxolimab in advanced cancers. Library prep was done by the immunoSEQ multiplex PCR assay. TCRdb limited this immuneACCESS table to in-frame rearrangements with V and J called. A share of clones is missing; checked studies link under half to unresolved V genes, and the rest is unexplained. The sample table records approximately 74,000 clones; more than 70% of these occur just once. The ten largest clones capture approximately 2.2% of the sample. This sample comprised CD4+ or CD8+ T cells sorted from blood, obtained in a trial of the OX40 agonist ivuxolimab. The source of these receptors is an adult with an advanced solid tumor such as melanoma, head and neck, liver or kidney cancer.

This rearrangement joins TRBV18 to TRBJ2-1; D remains unclear. Germline values: CDR1 KGHSH, CDR2 LQKENI. This CDR3 has 11 amino acids. The V end was cut by 3 bases, the J end by 6 bases, with 3 bases between. The DNA of the CDR3 is TGTGCCAGCTCACCCCGCAATGAGCAGTTCTTC. It specifies CASSPRNEQFF.

V usage is TRBV13 and J usage is TRBJ1-2; tentative D call: TRBD1 (6 bases). CDR3 length: 14 residues. Germline V gene sequence: CDR1 PRHDT, CDR2 FYEKMQ (reference sequence). Trimming shortened V by 3 bases and J by 4 bases, and 12 bases separated the two germline ends. CDR3 protein: CASSFQGIGYGYTF. The CDR3 nucleotides are TGTGCCAGCAGCTTTCAGGGGATCGGCTATGGCTACACCTTC.

V usage is TRBV5-4 and J usage is TRBJ2-3; D unresolved. Trimming took 0 bases from V and 3 from J, leaving 5 bases between them. The CDR3 is made up of 13 amino acids. Germline loops: CDR1 SGHNT, CDR2 YYREEE (reference sequence). The CDR3, as DNA: TGTGCCAGCAGCTTGGCCGGGACAGATACGCAGTATTTT. Its protein product is CASSLAGTDTQYF. Using reference TRBV5-4 and TRBJ2-3 for the parts outside the CDR3, the full variable domain is ETGVTQSPTHLIKTRGQQVTLRCSSQSGHNTVSWYQQALGQGPQFIFQYYREEENGRGNFPPRFSGLQFPNYSSELNVNALELDDSALYLCASSLAGTDTQYFGPGTRLTVL.